The 18 T cell receptor beta chains given below trace back to one sample, sequenced in a study of blood T cell repertoires in COVID-19. Profiled with immunoSEQ multiplex PCR; TCRdb holds only in-frame clones, not every one. The sample has about 110,000 clones; approximately 85% are singletons. Sequenced: peripheral blood. These receptors originate from a human donor in a cohort sampled during active COVID-19.

This chain uses TRBV24-1 with TRBJ2-5; D ambiguous. The CDR3 consists of 13 residues. Germline-derived CDR1 and CDR2 are KGHDR and SFDVKD. The germline V and J ends were trimmed by 3 bases and 5 bases, with 9 bases remaining between them. The CDR3 spells CATSDPGWETQYF. The CDR3 DNA sequence: TGTGCCACCAGTGATCCCGGGTGGGAGACCCAGTACTTC.

The chain carries TRBV29-1 and TRBJ2-2; D might be TRBD2 (6 bases). This CDR3 is 14 amino acids long. Germline assignment: CDR1 SQVTM and CDR2 ANQGSEA. V was trimmed by 7 bases and J by 4 bases, leaving 16 bases between them. The CDR3 DNA reads TGCAGCGCCGCGGAGGGCCGCAGCACCGGGGAGCTGTTTTTT. It specifies CSAAEGRSTGELFF.

CDR3 protein: CASSLTGTSTDTQYF. The CDR3 region has the DNA TGTGCCAGCAGCTTAACGGGGACTAGCACAGATACGCAGTATTTT. The V gene is TRBV7-2, the J gene TRBJ2-3; maybe TRBD2 (6 bases). The CDR3 runs to 15 residues. V lost 2 bases, J lost 0 bases, and 9 bases lay in between. Per the germline V gene, CDR1 is SGHTA and CDR2 is FQGNSA.

This rearrangement joins TRBV4-1 to TRBJ1-1, with 7 bases lining up with TRBD1. The germline V gene has CDR1 MGHRA and CDR2 YSYEKL. The CDR3 extends over 15 amino acids. V lost 1 base and J lost 1; bases outside the gene matches: 3. In DNA, the CDR3 is TGCGCCAGCAGCCAAGGGGACAGCCGGAACACTGAAGCTTTCTTT. It codes for CASSQGDSRNTEAFF.

This sequence joins TRBV19 and TRBJ2-4; 9 bases align to TRBD2. This CDR3 is 17 amino acids long. Germline V CDR1 and CDR2: LNHDA, SQIVND (reference sequence). The V segment lost 4 bases and the J segment 8 bases; nucleotides outside the gene matches: 15. Here the CDR3 DNA reads TGTGCCAGTAGTAAGCGGGCTAGCGGGAACCCCGGGGACATTCAGTACTTC. It codes for CASSKRASGNPGDIQYF.

The chain uses TRBV6-2 or TRBV6-3 and TRBJ1-1; 7 bases are shared with TRBD1. From germline, CDR1 is MNHEY and CDR2 SVGEGT. The CDR3 is 15 amino acids. V shed 5 bases and J 1 base; nucleotides not matched to a gene: 7. CDR3 residues: CASSPKRTGNTEAFF. DNA for the CDR3: TGTGCCAGCAGTCCAAAAAGGACAGGGAACACTGAAGCTTTCTTT.

The chain has TRBV29-1 and TRBJ2-7; no reliable D call. V gave up 3 bases and J gave up 4 bases, with 7 bases separating them. CDR1 is SQVTM, CDR2 ANQGSEA, per germline. The CDR3 is made up of 11 amino acids. The CDR3 region has the DNA TGCAGCGTTGACCGAGGATACGAGCAGTACTTC. It yields the protein CSVDRGYEQYF.

The genes are TRBV6-7 and TRBJ2-7, with 9 bases matching TRBD2. TRBV6-7 is placed among ORFs of uncertain function. The CDR3 contains 21 residues. Unmatched junction bases numbered 18, after V lost 0 bases and J lost 0 bases. CDR3 DNA: TGTGCCAGCAGTTACTCAAAGTCGACTAGCGGATCGTTCGGGAGCTCCTACGAGCAGTACTTC. Translation gives CASSYSKSTSGSFGSSYEQYF.

This sequence joins TRBV6-5 and TRBJ1-6; 10 bases align to TRBD1. Germline V gene data show CDR1 as MNHEY and CDR2 as SVGAGI. Unmatched junction bases numbered 5, after V lost 0 bases and J lost 9 bases. This CDR3 comprises 16 residues. The CDR3 reads CASSYSGDRGTSPLHF. For the CDR3, the DNA is TGTGCCAGCAGTTACTCGGGGGACAGGGGTACTTCACCCCTCCACTTT.

The chain uses TRBV19 and TRBJ1-2; TRBD1 might be the D (6 bases). Trimming stripped 3 bases from V and 4 bases from J, with 15 bases between. Germline loops: CDR1 LNHDA, CDR2 SQIVND (reference sequence). The CDR3 sequence is 15 residues long. CDR3: CASSIALGHAYGYTF. The CDR3 nucleotides read TGTGCCAGTAGTATCGCACTGGGACATGCCTATGGCTACACCTTC.

The rearrangement joins TRBV10-2 to TRBJ2-3; D is unclear. Trimming took off 3 bases at V and 1 base at J, with 5 bases between the two ends. Germline V CDR1 and CDR2: WSHSY, SAAADI. The CDR3 totals 13 residues. For the CDR3, the DNA is TGCGCCAGCAGTGATCGGGGCACAGATACGCAGTATTTT. It is translated as CASSDRGTDTQYF.

This chain links TRBV2 with TRBJ2-5, with D possibly being TRBD1 (6 bases). Trimming pared 6 bases from V and 2 bases from J, leaving 13 bases between. Germline-derived CDR1 and CDR2 are SNHLY and FYNNEI. This CDR3 spans 14 amino acids. The CDR3 is CASRHGTQQETQYF. CDR3 nucleotides: TGTGCCAGCAGGCACGGGACACAACAAGAGACCCAGTACTTC.

The chain is built from TRBV9 and TRBJ1-2, with 10 nucleotides matching TRBD1. Trimming cost V 3 bases and J 7 bases; bases outside gene matches: 3. The CDR3 is made up of 13 amino acids. Germline CDR1 and CDR2: SGDLS and YYNGEE. DNA of the CDR3: TGTGCCAGCAGCGGCCGGGACAGGGGTGGCTACACCTTC. This gives the protein CASSGRDRGGYTF.

This clone appeared once. The chain has TRBV3-1 (or the pseudogene TRBV3-2) and TRBJ1-2; possible D gene TRBD1, 5 bases. V was cut by 0 bases and J by 2 bases, with 13 bases left in between. CDR3 size: 16 residues. Germline V gives CDR1 LGHDT, CDR2 YNNKEL (reference sequence). CDR3 region: CASSQEYGRVNYGYTF. The CDR3 DNA reads TGTGCCAGCAGCCAAGAATATGGCAGGGTGAACTATGGCTACACCTTC.

The rearrangement uses TRBV5-1 and TRBJ2-5; D might be TRBD1 (6 bases). The germline V gene has CDR1 SGHRS and CDR2 YFSETQ. Trimming removed 4 bases at V and 2 bases at J, with 12 bases between. This CDR3 is 14 amino acids long. CDR3 in amino acids: CASSPADRQETQYF. The DNA for the CDR3 is TGCGCCAGCAGCCCCGCTGACAGGCAAGAGACCCAGTACTTC.

V usage is TRBV6-5 and J usage is TRBJ2-7; 8 bases map to TRBD2. The CDR3 is made up of 16 amino acids. V gave up 3 bases and J gave up 2 bases; unmatched junction bases: 9. Germline CDR1 MNHEY, CDR2 SVGAGI. The CDR3 is CASSYTTRGAPYEQYF. The DNA of the CDR3 is TGTGCCAGCAGTTATACAACGCGGGGGGCCCCCTACGAGCAGTACTTC.

V and J are TRBV5-1 and TRBJ1-4; the match to TRBD1 covers 9 bases. This CDR3 has 14 residues. After removal of 5 bases from V and 5 bases from J, the junction contained 4 bases not matched to a gene. CDR1 and CDR2 from the germline V gene are SGHRS and YFSETQ. In DNA form, the CDR3 reads TGCGCCAGCAGATACACAGGGGGCAATGAAAAACTGTTTTTT. It encodes CASRYTGGNEKLFF.

This clone was seen once. This chain links TRBV7-8 with TRBJ2-7, with 10 bases that match TRBD1. V gave up 1 base and J gave up 4 bases; unmatched junction bases: 7. The CDR3 covers 16 residues. Germline-derived CDR1 and CDR2 are SGHVS and FQNEAQ. Here the CDR3 reads CASSLGWGQGSYEQYF. DNA for the CDR3: TGTGCCAGCAGCTTAGGATGGGGACAGGGGTCTTACGAGCAGTACTTC.